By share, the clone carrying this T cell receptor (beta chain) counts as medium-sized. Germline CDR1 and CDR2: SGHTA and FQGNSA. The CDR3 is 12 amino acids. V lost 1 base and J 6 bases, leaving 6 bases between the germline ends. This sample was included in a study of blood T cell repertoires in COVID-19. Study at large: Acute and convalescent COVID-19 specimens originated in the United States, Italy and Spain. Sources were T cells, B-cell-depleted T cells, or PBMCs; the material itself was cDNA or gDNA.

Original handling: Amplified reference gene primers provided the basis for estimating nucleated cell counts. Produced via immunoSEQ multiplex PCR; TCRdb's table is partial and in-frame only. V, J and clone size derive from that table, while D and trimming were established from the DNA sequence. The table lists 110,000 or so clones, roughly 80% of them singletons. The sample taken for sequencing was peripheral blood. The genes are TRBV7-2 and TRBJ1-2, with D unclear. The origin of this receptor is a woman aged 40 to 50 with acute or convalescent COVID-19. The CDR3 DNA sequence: TGTGCCAGCAGCTTAGGGTCGGATGGCTACACCTTC. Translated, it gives CASSLGSDGYTF.